The entry below gives a single T cell receptor beta chain sequence along with its context. Its antigen is unknown. A much larger clone lies a single base off, so this may be a read error. Template input was genomic DNA from bulk tumor (around 630 ng per sample). Taken during surgery, several biopsies per primary tumor were spaced as far apart as possible within the tumor mass. Before undergoing curative surgery, patients had newly diagnosed non-small cell lung cancer that was untreated. The TCR beta CDR3 region underwent multiplex PCR amplification with 32 V and 13 J primers. TCRdb itself ran the multiplex PCR reads through MiXCR, one entry per CDR3 protein. This repertoire shows 7,200 or so distinct CDR3 sequences, roughly a fifth found once; its top ten account for 15%. The entry originates in a study of immune heterogeneity within non-small cell lung tumors. Study-level findings and limits: Identical dominant CDR3 beta clonotypes showed recurrence across tumor sites within a patient, and site-unique high-frequency clones were also present. Individual patients had largely distinct high-frequency T-cell receptor beta clonotypes.

CDR1 and CDR2 (germline): SGHRS, YFSETQ. The CDR3 is made up of 14 amino acids. J is TRBJ2-5 and V is TRBV5-1; maybe TRBD2 (6 bases). The sample was lung tumor tissue. The TCR was taken from a man aged 55 to 70 with non-small cell lung cancer. The CDR3 coding sequence is TGCGCCAGCAGCAAACTAGCAGTCCAAGAGACCGAGTACTTC. The encoded protein is CASSKLAVQETEYF.